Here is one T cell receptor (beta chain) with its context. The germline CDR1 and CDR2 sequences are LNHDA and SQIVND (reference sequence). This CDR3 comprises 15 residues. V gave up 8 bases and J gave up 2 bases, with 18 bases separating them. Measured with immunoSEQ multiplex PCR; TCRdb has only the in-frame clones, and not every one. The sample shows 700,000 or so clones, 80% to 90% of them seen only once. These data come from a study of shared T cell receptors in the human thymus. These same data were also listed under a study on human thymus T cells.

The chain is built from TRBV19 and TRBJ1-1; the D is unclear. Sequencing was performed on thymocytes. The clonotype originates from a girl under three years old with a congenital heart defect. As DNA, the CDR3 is TGTGCCAGTGCTCCGACACTCACAGCTAACACTGAAGCTTTCTTT. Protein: CASAPTLTANTEAFF.